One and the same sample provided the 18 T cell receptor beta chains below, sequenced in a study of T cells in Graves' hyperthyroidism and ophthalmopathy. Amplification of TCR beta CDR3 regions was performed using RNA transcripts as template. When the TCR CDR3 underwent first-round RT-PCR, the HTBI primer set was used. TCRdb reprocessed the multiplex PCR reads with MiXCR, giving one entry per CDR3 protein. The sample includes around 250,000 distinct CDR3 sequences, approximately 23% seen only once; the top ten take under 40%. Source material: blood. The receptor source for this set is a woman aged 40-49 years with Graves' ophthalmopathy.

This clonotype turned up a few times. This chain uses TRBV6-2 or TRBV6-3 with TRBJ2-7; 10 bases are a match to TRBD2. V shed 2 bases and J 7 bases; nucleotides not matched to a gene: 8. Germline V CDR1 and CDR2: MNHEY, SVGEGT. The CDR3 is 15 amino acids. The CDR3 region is CASSYNSGRAGEQYF. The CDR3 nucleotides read TGTGCCAGCAGTTACAACAGCGGGAGGGCCGGAGAGCAGTACTTC.

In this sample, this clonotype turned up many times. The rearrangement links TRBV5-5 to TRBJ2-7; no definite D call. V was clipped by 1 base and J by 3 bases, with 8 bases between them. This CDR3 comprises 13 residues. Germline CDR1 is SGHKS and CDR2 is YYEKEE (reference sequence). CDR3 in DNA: TGTGCCAGCAGCTTGTCTTACGTCTACGAGCAGTACTTC. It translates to CASSLSYVYEQYF. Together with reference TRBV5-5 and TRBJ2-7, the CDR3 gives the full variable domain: DAGVTQSPTHLIKTRGQQVTLRCSPISGHKSVSWYQQVLGQGPQFIFQYYEKEERGRGNFPDRFSARQFPNYSSELNVNALLLGDSALYLCASSLSYVYEQYFGPGTRLTVT.

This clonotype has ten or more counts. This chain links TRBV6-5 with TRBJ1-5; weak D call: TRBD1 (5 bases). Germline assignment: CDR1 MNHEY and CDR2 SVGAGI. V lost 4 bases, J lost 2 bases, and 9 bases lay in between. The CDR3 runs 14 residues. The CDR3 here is CASSSGRGNQPQHF. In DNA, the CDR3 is TGTGCCAGCAGTTCGGGGCGAGGCAATCAGCCCCAGCATTTT.

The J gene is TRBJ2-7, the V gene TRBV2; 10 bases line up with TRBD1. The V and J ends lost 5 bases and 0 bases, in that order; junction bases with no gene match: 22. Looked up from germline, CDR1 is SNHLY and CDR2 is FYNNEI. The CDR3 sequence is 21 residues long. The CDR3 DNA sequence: TGTGCCAGCAGTCAACTACACGTCGCCGGGACAGGGGCCTCCACCTCCTACGAGCAGTACTTC. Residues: CASSQLHVAGTGASTSYEQYF.

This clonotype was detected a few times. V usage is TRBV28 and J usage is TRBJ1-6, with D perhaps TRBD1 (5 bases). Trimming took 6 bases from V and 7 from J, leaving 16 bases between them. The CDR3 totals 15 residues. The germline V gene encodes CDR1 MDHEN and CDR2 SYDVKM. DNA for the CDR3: TGTGCCAGCAGCCCCCCGGGACCGAAAAATTCACCCCTCCACTTT. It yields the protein CASSPPGPKNSPLHF.

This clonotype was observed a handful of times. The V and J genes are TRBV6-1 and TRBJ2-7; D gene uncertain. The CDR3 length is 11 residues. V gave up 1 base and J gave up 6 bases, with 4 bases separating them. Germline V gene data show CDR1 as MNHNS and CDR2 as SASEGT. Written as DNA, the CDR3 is TGTGCCAGCAGTGAAGACCGCGAGCAGTACTTC. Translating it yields CASSEDREQYF.

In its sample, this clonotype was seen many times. The CDR3 DNA reads TGTGCCATCAGTGAAACGACAGGCAATCAGCCCCAGCATTTT. This gives the protein CAISETTGNQPQHF. The chain recombines TRBV10-3 with TRBJ1-5; D is possibly TRBD1 (5 bases). From germline, CDR1 is ENHRY and CDR2 SYGVKD. With 3 bases removed from V and 2 bases from J, the gap between germline ends came to 8 bases. This CDR3 contains 14 residues.

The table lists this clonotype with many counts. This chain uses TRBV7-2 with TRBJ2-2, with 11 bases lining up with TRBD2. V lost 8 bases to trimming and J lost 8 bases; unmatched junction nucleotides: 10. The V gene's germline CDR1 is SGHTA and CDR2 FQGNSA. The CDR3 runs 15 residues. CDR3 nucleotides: TGTGCCAGCCGACTAGCGGGATCCCCGGTAGGGGAGCTGTTTTTT. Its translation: CASRLAGSPVGELFF.

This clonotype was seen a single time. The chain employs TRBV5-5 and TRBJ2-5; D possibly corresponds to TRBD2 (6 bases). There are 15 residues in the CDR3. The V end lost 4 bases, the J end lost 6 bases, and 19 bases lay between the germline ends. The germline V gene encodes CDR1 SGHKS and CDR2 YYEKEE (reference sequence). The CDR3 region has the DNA TGTGCCAGCAGCCATTCATTCAAGGGACTGAAGACCCAGTACTTC. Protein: CASSHSFKGLKTQYF.

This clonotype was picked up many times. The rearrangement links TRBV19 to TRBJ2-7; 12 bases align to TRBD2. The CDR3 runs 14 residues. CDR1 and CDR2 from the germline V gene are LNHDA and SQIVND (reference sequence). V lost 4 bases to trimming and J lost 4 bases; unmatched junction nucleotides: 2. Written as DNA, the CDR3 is TGTGCCAGTAGTAGGACTAGCGGGATTTACGAGCAGTACTTC. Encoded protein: CASSRTSGIYEQYF.

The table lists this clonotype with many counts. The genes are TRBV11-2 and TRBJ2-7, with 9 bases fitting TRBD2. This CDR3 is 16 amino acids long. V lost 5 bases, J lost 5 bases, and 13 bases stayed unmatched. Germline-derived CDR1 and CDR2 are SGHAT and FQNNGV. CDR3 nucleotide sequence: TGTGCCAGCAGCCCCCATCCTAGCGGGGTTGGGAACGAGCAGTACTTC. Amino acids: CASSPHPSGVGNEQYF.

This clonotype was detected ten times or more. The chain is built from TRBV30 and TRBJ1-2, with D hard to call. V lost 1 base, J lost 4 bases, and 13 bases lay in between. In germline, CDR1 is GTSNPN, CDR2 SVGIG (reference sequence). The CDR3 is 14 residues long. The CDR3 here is CAWSGAPAVYGYTF. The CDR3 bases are TGTGCCTGGAGTGGGGCACCGGCCGTCTATGGCTACACCTTC.

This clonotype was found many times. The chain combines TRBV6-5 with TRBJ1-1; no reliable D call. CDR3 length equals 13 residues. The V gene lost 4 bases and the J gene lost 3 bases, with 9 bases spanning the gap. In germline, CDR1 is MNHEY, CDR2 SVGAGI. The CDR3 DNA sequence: TGTGCCAGCAGTTCCTTCGCTCACACTGAAGCTTTCTTT. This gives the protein CASSSFAHTEAFF.

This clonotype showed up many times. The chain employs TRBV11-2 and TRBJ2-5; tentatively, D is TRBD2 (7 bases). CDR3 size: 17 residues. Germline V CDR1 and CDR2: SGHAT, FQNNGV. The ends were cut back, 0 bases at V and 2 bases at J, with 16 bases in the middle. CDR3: CASSLDGGSGTQETQYF. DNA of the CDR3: TGTGCCAGCAGCTTAGATGGGGGGAGCGGGACACAAGAGACCCAGTACTTC.

The CDR3 sequence is CASSRRGVIQETQYF. For the CDR3, the DNA is TGTGCCAGCAGCCGTAGAGGCGTAATCCAAGAGACCCAGTACTTC. This chain joins TRBV11-2 and TRBJ2-5; D uncertain. CDR1 and CDR2 (germline): SGHAT, FQNNGV. CDR3 length: 15 residues. Deletions cut 5 bases from V and 1 base from J, with 14 bases between.

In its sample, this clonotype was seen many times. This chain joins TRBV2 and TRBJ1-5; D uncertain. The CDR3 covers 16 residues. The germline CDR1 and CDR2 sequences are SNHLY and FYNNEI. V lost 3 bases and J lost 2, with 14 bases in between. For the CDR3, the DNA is TGTGCCAGCAGTGATTCAACCATTATGGGCAATCAGCCCCAGCATTTT. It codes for CASSDSTIMGNQPQHF.

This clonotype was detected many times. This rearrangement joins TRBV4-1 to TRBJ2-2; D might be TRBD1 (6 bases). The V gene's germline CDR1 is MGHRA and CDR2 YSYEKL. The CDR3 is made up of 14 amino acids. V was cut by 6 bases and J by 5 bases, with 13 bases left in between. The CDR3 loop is CASSSDRFTGELFF. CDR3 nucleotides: TGCGCCAGCAGTTCCGACAGGTTTACCGGGGAGCTGTTTTTT.

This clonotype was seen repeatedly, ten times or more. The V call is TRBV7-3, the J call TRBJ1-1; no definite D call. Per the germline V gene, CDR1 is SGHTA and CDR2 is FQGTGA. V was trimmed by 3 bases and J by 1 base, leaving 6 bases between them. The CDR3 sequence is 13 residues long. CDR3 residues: CASSFDKNTEAFF. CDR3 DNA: TGTGCCAGCAGCTTCGACAAGAACACTGAAGCTTTCTTT.